This T cell receptor (beta chain) was retrieved from a study of blood T cells in healthy people across ages (dated by TCRdb to about 2015). About the full investigation: In model experiments, roughly one uniquely barcoded TCR beta cDNA molecule per two T cells was captured by template switching. To track age-related changes in TCR beta repertoire diversity, the study relied on deep sequencing normalized with unique cDNA molecular identifiers. To avoid experimental bias, donors of different ages were randomly spread across the sequencing lanes. Using the same blood draw, the study looked at two additional independent replicas of 1 million unique cDNA reads for two donors, one aged 18 to 30 and the other aged 80 or older. Four age groups were formed from the donors: young (average around 15 years), middle-aged (roughly 38), aged (over 55) and long-lived (less than 85).

Overall study outcomes, separate from this receptor: Compared with the aged group, more naive CD4+ T cells, fewer expanded clones and increased TCR diversity were shown by the long-lived group, suggesting age selection. Observed TCR beta diversity correlated strongly with the percentage of naive T cells measured by flow cytometry. Observed TCR beta diversity per million T cells fell roughly linearly with age, and a significant reduction was already apparent by age roughly 40. The CMV infection status of donors was not known, potentially confounding age-related changes in expanded clonotypes. Estimates of total diversity based on one million sequenced T cells were regarded as lower bounds and as underestimates. Because profiling used bulk unsorted PBMCs, naive and antigen-experienced compartments could not be compared conclusively.

The CDR3, cysteine through phenylalanine, is 15 amino acids long. Only the CDR3 region is kept as DNA, spanning 45 bases read in frame from base 1. CDR1 is given as WNHNN and CDR2 as SYGVQD, both from the germline V gene (reference sequence). V gives up 2 bases and J gives up 2 bases, and the segment between their germline ends measures 10 bases. Receptor amplification or capture employed 5' RACE. Data came from an Illumina HiSeq 2500. A second PCR of roughly 7 to 11 cycles was run with a J-beta primer mix and a sample-barcoded 5' primer. A template-switch 5' adaptor carrying 12 random nucleotides introduced a unique molecular identifier onto each TCR beta cDNA molecule. Each sample yielded at least 3 million CDR3-containing paired-end reads. The Mint cDNA synthesis kit, primed by a TRBC-specific oligonucleotide, was used to synthesize first-strand cDNA from all RNA. All cDNA was treated with uracil-DNA glycosylase and then went through a first 18-cycle PCR with the universal primers M1SS and BC2_uni_R. The paper's data handling went like this. Each sample was normalized by randomly selecting 1 million high-quality reads, each carrying a distinct molecular identifier. Instead of being binned into consensus sequences, reads that shared molecular identifiers were thrown out. MiTCR, set to a Q25 quality threshold and the strictest error-elimination algorithm, was used for CDR3 identification, clonotype clustering and error correction. A nonparametric unseen species model with Euler transformation was used to estimate a lower bound on total TCR beta diversity. TCRdb reran the public reads through fastp at Q25 and MiXCR, keeping productive beta chains. Here each entry gathers all rows of one CDR3 protein and keeps the most common genes and DNA. These V and J calls are TCRdb output, not the study's own analysis. The table for this sample lists about 970,000 distinct CDR3 sequences; 51% of them were counted only once. About a fifth of the sample is held by the ten biggest clonotypes.

As to this clonotype: Its antigen remains unidentified. Base qualities are not at hand, and no much larger clone is one base apart.

Systemically healthy Caucasian individuals from Russia, 39 in total and aged about 6 to 95 years, were included as donors. Roughly 10 milliliters of peripheral blood were drawn from each donor into EDTA-treated Vacutainer tubes. Ficoll-Paque density-gradient centrifugation was used to isolate PBMCs, with at least 7 million per sample. Trizol reagent was used to extract total RNA from PBMCs, with at least 6 micrograms per sample. Naive CD45RAhigh/CD27high T cell percentages were measured by flow cytometry on a PBMC aliquot from every donor. Recombination connected TRBV10-1 to TRBJ2-1; the D gene remains uncertain. The clonotype was recovered from a woman aged 55-75 years in good health. The sequencing input was blood. The CDR3 has the sequence CASSEVLDPYNEQFF. The sequence in DNA is TGCGCCAGCAGTGAGGTTTTGGATCCCTACAATGAGCAGTTCTTC.